This is a list of T cell receptor beta chains from one sample in a study of T cell clones after liver transplantation. TCRdb's table, derived via immunoSEQ multiplex PCR, lists solely in-frame clones and lacks some. The sample consists of about 45,000 clones, about 86% of them appearing once. The sequencing used CD4+ T cells from blood, collected 24 months after liver transplant. The receptors were gathered from a human patient who received a liver transplant. Some of the T cells might come from the graft donor. The CDR3 runs from the conserved cysteine through the conserved F or W. The D gene is left open where the match is weak. Size tells how often a clone was seen (once, few, many) or the class of an expanded clone, and some rows leave it out.

j_gene,v_gene,abundance,d_gene,CDR3nt,CDR3aa
TRBJ1-2,TRBV9,-,-,TGTGCCAGCAGCGCTCGACAGACTAACTATGGCTACACCTTC,CASSARQTNYGYTF
TRBJ1-1,TRBV7-6,-,-,TGTGCCAGCAGCCCGCGGGCGGATGAAGCTTTCTTT,CASSPRADEAFF
TRBJ2-7,TRBV5-4,-,-,TGTGCCAGCAGCACTGGACAGTATGGGGACTACGAGCAGTACTTC,CASSTGQYGDYEQYF
TRBJ1-2,TRBV7-9,-,-,TGTGCCAGCAGCTTAGGGACTTTTGATGGCTACACCTTC,CASSLGTFDGYTF
TRBJ1-1,TRBV19,-,TRBD1,TGTGCCAGCTCGGACAGGTCCTTCATAGCTTTCTTT,CASSDRSFIAFF
TRBJ2-7,TRBV19,-,-,TGTGCCAGTAGTATATCCCCAGCCTACGAGCAGTACTTC,CASSISPAYEQYF
TRBJ2-3,TRBV7-2,-,TRBD2,TGTGCCAGCAGCTTAGGAATAGCGGGGGTAGCAGATACGCAGTATTTT,CASSLGIAGVADTQYF
TRBJ2-7,TRBV21-1,-,-,TGTGCCAGCAGCAAAAAGTGGGGGAGGGGAGGCGAGCAGTACTTC,CASSKKWGRGGEQYF
TRBJ2-2,TRBV18,few,-,TGTGCCAGCTCACCCCTCGACACCGGGGAGCTGTTTTTT,CASSPLDTGELFF
TRBJ2-5,TRBV5-4,-,-,TGTGCCAGCATGCGGGGAGGCACTTCTTGGGAGACCCAGTACTTC,CASMRGGTSWETQYF
TRBJ1-2,TRBV4-3,-,-,TGCGCCAGCAGCCAAGCCCCGGAGGGGGGGGGCTGGGGGCAAGCTAACTATGGCTACACCTTC,CASSQAPEGGGWGQANYGYTF
TRBJ2-1,TRBV6-4,-,-,TGTGCCAGCAGTGATTGGTTGGGGGGTGAGCAGTTCTTC,CASSDWLGGEQFF
TRBJ2-3,TRBV18,-,-,TGTGCCAGCTCACCACGCAGGGTGACTAGCACAGATACGCAGTATTTT,CASSPRRVTSTDTQYF
TRBJ1-2,TRBV6-1,-,-,TGTGCCAGCAGTGAAATGAGCCCAGGGAGGGGTAACGGCTACACCTTC,CASSEMSPGRGNGYTF
TRBJ1-2,TRBV10-2,-,TRBD1,TGCGCCAGCAGACGGACAGGCGACTATGGTGGCTACACCTTC,CASRRTGDYGGYTF